One sample yielded the 30 T cell receptor beta chains listed below, sequenced in a study of beta chain features in type 1 diabetes (dated by TCRdb to the late 2010s). Libraries were made using the immunoSEQ multiplex PCR assay. The entire amount of isolated RNA was reverse transcribed using the High Capacity cDNA Reverse Transcription Kit, so the sequenced TCRB transcripts were expressed ones. This immuneACCESS table, as held by TCRdb, lists in-frame sequences with V and J called but not all clones. Of the missing ones, under half trace to an unresolved V gene in checked studies; the others have no known cause. A total of about 620,000 clones appear in this sample, about 14% of them only once. The top ten constitute around 0.1% of the sample. Sequencing input: naive CD4+ T cells from blood. Interpreted using the paper, the cell subset or site label stands for: true naive CD4+ T cells. These receptors originate from a young man in good health.

The rearrangement uses TRBV9 and TRBJ2-7; 7 nucleotides line up with TRBD1. V trimming: 3 bases; J trimming: 2 bases; junction bases outside the gene matches: 5. Germline V gene lookup returns CDR1 SGDLS and CDR2 YYNGEE. There are 14 residues in the CDR3. Here the CDR3 DNA reads TGTGCCAGCAGCGCACAGGGGAACCCCTACGAGCAGTACTTC. Residues: CASSAQGNPYEQYF.

A remark on this clone: The sample holds other DNA sequences that translate to the same CDR3. The rearrangement joins TRBV29-1 to TRBJ1-5; 7 bases align to TRBD1. The CDR3 has 12 residues. Looked up from germline, CDR1 is SQVTM and CDR2 is ANQGSEA. Trimming removed 4 bases from V and 5 bases from J; junction bases left unmatched: 2. CDR3 sequence reads: CSVGTGDQPQHF. The CDR3 nucleotides read TGCAGCGTTGGGACAGGAGATCAGCCCCAGCATTTT. Filled out from reference TRBV29-1 and TRBJ1-5, the complete variable domain reads SAVISQKPSRDICQRGTSLTIQCQVDSQVTMMFWYRQQPGQSLTLIATANQGSEATYESGFVIDKFPISRPNLTFSTLTVSNMSPEDSSIYLCSVGTGDQPQHFGDGTRLSIL.

This clone was found a few times. The V and J genes are TRBV7-8 and TRBJ1-2, with 9 bases aligning to TRBD1. CDR1 and CDR2 (germline): SGHVS, FQNEAQ. The trim removed 5 bases at V and 2 bases at J, leaving 6 bases unmatched. The CDR3 is 15 amino acids. The CDR3 DNA follows: TGTGCCAGCAGCCGGACAGGGGCGCAAAACTATGGCTACACCTTC. It is translated as CASSRTGAQNYGYTF.

V and J are TRBV19 and TRBJ1-5; TRBD1 might be the D (6 bases). Trimming stripped 2 bases from V and 2 bases from J, with 13 bases between. Germline lookup yields CDR1 LNHDA and CDR2 SQIVND (reference sequence). This CDR3 has 16 amino acids. The CDR3 loop is CASSIKGGGGNQPQHF. In DNA form, the CDR3 reads TGTGCCAGTAGTATAAAAGGGGGAGGGGGCAATCAGCCCCAGCATTTT. Filled out from reference TRBV19 and TRBJ1-5, the complete variable domain reads DGGITQSPKYLFRKEGQNVTLSCEQNLNHDAMYWYRQDPGQGLRLIYYSQIVNDFQKGDIAEGYSVSREKKESFPLTVTSAQKNPTAFYLCASSIKGGGGNQPQHFGDGTRLSIL.

This rearrangement joins TRBV11-2 to TRBJ2-5, with D tentatively TRBD1 or TRBD2 (5 bases each). This CDR3 spans 16 amino acids. The germline V and J ends were trimmed by 1 base and 4 bases, with 16 bases remaining between them. CDR1 and CDR2 from the germline V gene are SGHAT and FQNNGV. The DNA for the CDR3 is TGTGCCAGCAGCTTAGCTACCCTCTGGGGGTCAGAGACCCAGTACTTC. Translation gives CASSLATLWGSETQYF.

The chain carries TRBV21-1 and TRBJ1-5; no DNA check was done on the table's D call, TRBD1. TRBV21-1 is flagged as a pseudogene. This CDR3 spans 15 amino acids. CDR3 sequence: CASSNRDRLNQPQHF. CDR3 bases: TGTGCCAGCAGCAATCGGGACAGGTTAAATCAGCCCCAGCATTTT.

The chain joins TRBV15 to TRBJ2-1; maybe TRBD2 (6 bases). The CDR3 has 16 amino acids. V was clipped by 0 bases and J by 8 bases, with 17 bases between them. Germline CDR1 and CDR2: LNHNV and YYDKDF (reference sequence). The CDR3 DNA sequence: TGTGCCACCAGCAGAGATGTCGGGGGTAGAAGTCATGAGCAGTTCTTC. Translating gives CATSRDVGGRSHEQFF.

The sample holds a few counts of this clone. V is TRBV6-5 and J is TRBJ1-1; TRBD1 is a possible D gene (5 bases). This CDR3 comprises 12 residues. Germline values: CDR1 MNHEY, CDR2 SVGAGI. Trimming took off 5 bases at V and 1 base at J, with 5 bases between the two ends. CDR3 DNA: TGTGCCAGCAGTCAGGGGAACACTGAAGCTTTCTTT. This encodes CASSQGNTEAFF.

The rearrangement links TRBV7-3 to TRBJ2-7; 15 bases fit TRBD2. From germline, CDR1 is SGHTA and CDR2 FQGTGA. Trimming took 5 bases from V and 4 from J; bases not matched to a gene: 3. The length of the CDR3 is 15 residues. DNA of the CDR3: TGTGCCAGCAGCCCAGGGACTAGCGGGAGGTACGAGCAGTACTTC. It encodes CASSPGTSGRYEQYF.

This clone came up a few times. V usage is TRBV15 and J usage is TRBJ1-5; no definite D call. Between the trimmed V and J ends, which lost 0 bases and 0 bases, there was a span of 9 bases. The germline V gene has CDR1 LNHNV and CDR2 YYDKDF (reference sequence). This CDR3 contains 16 residues. The CDR3 bases are TGTGCCACCAGCAGAGACAGGATTTATAGCAATCAGCCCCAGCATTTT. This sequence encodes CATSRDRIYSNQPQHF. Looking up the rest from reference TRBV15 and TRBJ1-5 gives the full variable domain: DAMVIQNPRYQVTQFGKPVTLSCSQTLNHNVMYWYQQKSSQAPKLLFHYYDKDFNNEADTPDNFQSRRPNTSFCFLDIRSPGLGDTAMYLCATSRDRIYSNQPQHFGDGTRLSIL.

This clone has only a few counts. The chain links TRBV9 to TRBJ2-1; 9 bases are shared with TRBD1. This CDR3 contains 15 residues. Germline CDR1 reads SGDLS; CDR2 reads YYNGEE. V shed 4 bases, J shed 9 bases, and the junction held 11 bases outside the gene matches. CDR3 sequence (DNA): TGTGCCAGCAGCACGCGTCCCGGGACAGGGATTGAGCAGTTCTTC. This codes for CASSTRPGTGIEQFF.

This clone was counted between two and nine times. This CDR3 is also generated by other DNA sequences in the sample. This chain links TRBV9 with TRBJ2-6; no reliable D call. CDR1 is SGDLS and CDR2 is YYNGEE in the germline V gene. The CDR3 sequence is 13 residues long. The V end was cut by 0 bases, the J end by 2 bases, with 0 bases between. The CDR3 DNA reads as TGTGCCAGCAGCGTAGCTGGGGCCAACGTCCTGACTTTC. It is translated as CASSVAGANVLTF.

The chain joins TRBV29-1 to TRBJ2-5; unclear D gene. Trimming cost V 4 bases and J 1 base, with 10 bases left between them. This CDR3 is built from 13 residues. Germline CDR1 reads SQVTM; CDR2 reads ANQGSEA. CDR3 sequence (DNA): TGCAGCGTTGGACCCTCGGTCCAAGAGACCCAGTACTTC. It is translated as CSVGPSVQETQYF.

V gene TRBV11-2 combines with J gene TRBJ1-5; 7 bases line up with TRBD1. The CDR3 has 15 amino acids. Germline CDR1 is SGHAT and CDR2 is FQNNGV. Trimming at V came to 1 base and at J to 1 base, leaving 1 base not matched to a gene. The CDR3 coding sequence is TGTGCCAGCAGCTTAGCAGGGGGGAGCAATCAGCCCCAGCATTTT. Translated: CASSLAGGSNQPQHF.

The chain couples TRBV9 to TRBJ1-1; unclear D gene. The V gene's germline CDR1 is SGDLS and CDR2 YYNGEE. The CDR3 contains 13 residues. V lost 5 bases to trimming and J lost 2 bases, with 10 bases between them. The CDR3 is CASSREFNTEAFF. The CDR3 DNA follows: TGTGCCAGCAGTCGGGAATTTAACACTGAAGCTTTCTTT.

The genes are TRBV7-7 and TRBJ2-2, with D possibly being TRBD2 (6 bases). The CDR3 is 19 amino acids. V was cut by 5 bases and J by 0 bases, with 22 bases left in between. CDR1 and CDR2 (germline): SSHAT, FNYEAQ (reference sequence). The chain's CDR3 is CASSPRGSGRRSNTGELFF. In DNA, the CDR3 is TGTGCCAGCAGCCCTCGGGGTAGCGGTCGAAGATCGAACACCGGGGAGCTGTTTTTT.

CDR3 loop: CASRQGIGSPLHF. The CDR3 nucleotides read TGTGCCAGTAGACAGGGTATAGGTTCACCCCTCCACTTT. This rearrangement joins TRBV7-3 to TRBJ1-6, with 7 nucleotides matching TRBD1. The V gene end was trimmed by 9 bases and the J gene end by 9 bases; junction bases not matched to a gene: 8. Germline-derived CDR1 and CDR2 are SGHTA and FQGTGA. The CDR3 totals 13 residues.

The chain uses TRBV10-3 and TRBJ2-2; 8 bases line up with TRBD1. Germline V gene sequence: CDR1 ENHRY, CDR2 SYGVKD. The CDR3 has 14 residues. The V and J ends lost 5 bases and 4 bases, in that order; junction bases with no gene match: 3. CDR3 protein: CAISYTGGTGELFF. The CDR3 DNA reads TGTGCCATCAGTTATACAGGGGGCACCGGGGAGCTGTTTTTT.

The V call is TRBV2, the J call TRBJ2-7; TRBD2 agrees at 12 bases. The V and J ends lost 6 bases and 2 bases, in that order; junction bases with no gene match: 5. Germline V gene data show CDR1 as SNHLY and CDR2 as FYNNEI. The CDR3 is made up of 15 amino acids. The CDR3 DNA follows: TGTGCCAGCAGCCGTGGGACTAGCGGGCCCTACGAGCAGTACTTC. It codes for CASSRGTSGPYEQYF.

V and J are TRBV19 and TRBJ2-1; TRBD2 aligns across 14 bases. This CDR3 region has 17 residues. V was clipped by 9 bases and J by 2 bases; unmatched bases: 9. CDR1 and CDR2 (germline): LNHDA, SQIVND (reference sequence). The CDR3 sequence is CASQGLAGDGAYNEQFF. For the CDR3, the DNA is TGTGCCAGCCAGGGACTAGCGGGAGACGGGGCCTACAATGAGCAGTTCTTC.

The V and J genes are TRBV18 and TRBJ1-1; D is unresolved. CDR1 is KGHSH, CDR2 LQKENI, per germline. This CDR3 is 14 amino acids long. V lost 1 base and J lost 5, with 11 bases in between. The DNA for the CDR3 is TGTGCCAGCTCACCACTGGTGACCGGGACTGAAGCTTTCTTT. Translation: CASSPLVTGTEAFF.

This clone was seen only a few times. The V call is TRBV19, the J call TRBJ2-1; D is undetermined. The CDR3 runs to 15 residues. The ends were cut back, 2 bases at V and 6 bases at J, with 14 bases in the middle. CDR1 and CDR2 (germline): LNHDA, SQIVND (reference sequence). CDR3 bases: TGTGCCAGTAGTATAATGTACATCGGGTCCAATGAGCAGTTCTTC. Protein: CASSIMYIGSNEQFF.

This clone came up a few times. The chain combines TRBV29-1 with TRBJ1-1; D is uncertain. V was shortened by 4 bases and J by 2 bases, with 8 bases between the two germline ends. The CDR3 loop spans 12 amino acids. The V gene's germline CDR1 is SQVTM and CDR2 ANQGSEA. CDR3 sequence (DNA): TGCAGCGTTGCCCGTTCAAACACTGAAGCTTTCTTT. This translates into CSVARSNTEAFF.

On this clone itself: The identical CDR3 is also encoded by other nucleotide sequences in the sample. The V gene is TRBV28, the J gene TRBJ2-6; D assignment may be TRBD1 or TRBD2 (5 bases each). Looked up from germline, CDR1 is MDHEN and CDR2 is SYDVKM. The CDR3 contains 15 residues. The germline V and J ends were trimmed by 2 bases and 2 bases, with 7 bases remaining between them. CDR3: CASSLKGPGANVLTF. The CDR3 DNA sequence: TGTGCCAGCAGTTTAAAGGGACCTGGGGCCAACGTCCTGACTTTC.

The sample holds one count of this clone. The identical CDR3 is also encoded by other nucleotide sequences in the sample. This chain connects TRBV28 to TRBJ1-2, with a weak D call TRBD1 (5 bases). CDR3 size: 13 residues. CDR1 and CDR2 (germline): MDHEN, SYDVKM. Trimming took off 5 bases at V and 4 bases at J, with 11 bases between the two ends. CDR3 in amino acids: CASSPGTGYGYTF. In DNA, the CDR3 is TGTGCCAGCAGTCCAGGGACTGGCTATGGCTACACCTTC.

V and J are TRBV7-2 and TRBJ2-1; no firm D call. The germline gives CDR1 SGHTA, CDR2 FQGNSA. The CDR3 extends over 13 amino acids. Trimming pared 0 bases from V and 8 bases from J, leaving 8 bases between. The CDR3 spells CASSLAPVYEQFF. DNA for the CDR3: TGTGCCAGCAGCTTAGCCCCTGTGTATGAGCAGTTCTTC.

This clone turned up a few times. The chain links TRBV6-8 to TRBJ1-2; D is unresolved. V lost 6 bases to trimming and J lost 3 bases, with 17 bases between them. Germline V gene data show CDR1 as MNHGY and CDR2 as SAAAGT. The CDR3 runs 15 residues. The CDR3 DNA is TGTGCCAGCAGATTCATCACCAGCTCTGACTATGGCTACACCTTC. Encoded protein: CASRFITSSDYGYTF.

The chain couples TRBV7-2 to TRBJ2-5; D gene ambiguous. Looked up from germline, CDR1 is SGHTA and CDR2 is FQGNSA. There are 14 residues in the CDR3. V was clipped by 2 bases and J by 5 bases, with 12 bases between them. The CDR3 region has the DNA TGTGCCAGCAGCTTAACCCTGGGTGCGGAGACCCAGTACTTC. Amino acids: CASSLTLGAETQYF.

The V and J genes are TRBV5-4 and TRBJ2-6, with 8 positions matching TRBD1. Germline values: CDR1 SGHNT, CDR2 YYREEE (reference sequence). The CDR3 covers 17 residues. After removal of 4 bases from V and 0 bases from J, the junction contained 6 bases not matched to a gene. DNA for the CDR3: TGTGCCAGCAGCAACCGGGACAGGATCTCTGGGGCCAACGTCCTGACTTTC. Amino acids: CASSNRDRISGANVLTF.

The gene calls are TRBV18 and TRBJ2-7; TRBD1 might be the D (6 bases). The V end was cut by 0 bases, the J end by 1 base, with 22 bases between. Looked up from germline, CDR1 is KGHSH and CDR2 is LQKENI. The CDR3 covers 19 residues. Written as DNA, the CDR3 is TGTGCCAGCTCACCACCGGTGTTTCTAAGGCGGACAGCATCCTACGAGCAGTACTTC. Translating it yields CASSPPVFLRRTASYEQYF.